This TCR beta chain originates from a study of T cells in Graves' hyperthyroidism and ophthalmopathy. Overall study findings and caveats: Appearing also in blood were most of the thyroid clonotypes expanded above 0.001.

Aged 18 to 65, the patients had hyperthyroidism that was newly diagnosed and had lasted under 2 months. Researchers barred patients who had uncontrolled infection, other autoimmune disease, pregnancy or lactation. Remarks on this clonotype: What it binds is unknown.

The length of the CDR3 is 14 residues. In germline, CDR1 is MNHEY, CDR2 SVGEGT. Amplified TCR beta CDR3 regions came from RNA transcripts. Carried out on the TCR CDR3, a first-round RT-PCR used the HTBI primer set. TCRdb re-called the multiplex PCR reads through MiXCR, storing one row per CDR3 protein. The sample includes more than 40,000 distinct CDR3 sequences, 49% of them seen just once. The chain employs TRBV6-2 or TRBV6-3 and TRBJ2-3; perhaps D is TRBD1 or TRBD2 (5 bases each). Sequencing was performed on peripheral blood or thyroid tissue (not recorded which). The receptor comes from a woman between 45 and 65 years old with Graves' hyperthyroidism. CDR3 in DNA: TGTGCAAGCGGACCAGCGGCGAGGGGAGATACGCAGTATTTT. This gives the protein CASGPAARGDTQYF.